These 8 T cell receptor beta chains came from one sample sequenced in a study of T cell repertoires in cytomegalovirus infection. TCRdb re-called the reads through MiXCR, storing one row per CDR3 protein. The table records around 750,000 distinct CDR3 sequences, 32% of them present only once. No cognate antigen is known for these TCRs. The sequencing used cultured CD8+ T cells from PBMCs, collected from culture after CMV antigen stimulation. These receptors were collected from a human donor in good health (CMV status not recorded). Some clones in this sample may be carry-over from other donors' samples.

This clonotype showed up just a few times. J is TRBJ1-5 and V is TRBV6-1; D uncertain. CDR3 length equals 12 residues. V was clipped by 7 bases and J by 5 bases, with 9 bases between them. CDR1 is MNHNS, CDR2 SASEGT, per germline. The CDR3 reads CASNLGYQPQHF. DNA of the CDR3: TGTGCCAGCAATTTGGGTTATCAGCCCCAGCATTTT.

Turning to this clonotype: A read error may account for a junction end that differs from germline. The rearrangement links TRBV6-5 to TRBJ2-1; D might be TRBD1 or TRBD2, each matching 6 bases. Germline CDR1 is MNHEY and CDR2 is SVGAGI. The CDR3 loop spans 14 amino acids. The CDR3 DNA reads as TGTGTCAGCAGTTACGGGGGCTCCAACAATGAGCAGTTCTTC. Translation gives CVSSYGGSNNEQFF.

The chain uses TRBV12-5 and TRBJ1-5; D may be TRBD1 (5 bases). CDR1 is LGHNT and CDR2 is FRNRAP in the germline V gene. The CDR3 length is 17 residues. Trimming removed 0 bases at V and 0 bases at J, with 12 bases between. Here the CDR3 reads CASGLVPDIYSNQPQHF. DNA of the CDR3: TGTGCTAGTGGTTTGGTACCGGACATTTATAGCAATCAGCCCCAGCATTTT.

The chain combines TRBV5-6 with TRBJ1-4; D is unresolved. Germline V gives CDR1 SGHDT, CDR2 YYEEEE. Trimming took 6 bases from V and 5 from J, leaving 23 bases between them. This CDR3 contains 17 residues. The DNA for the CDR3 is TGTGCCAGCACCAAGACCTCCTTTGTTGGGAGGAATGAAAAACTGTTTTTT. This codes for CASTKTSFVGRNEKLFF.

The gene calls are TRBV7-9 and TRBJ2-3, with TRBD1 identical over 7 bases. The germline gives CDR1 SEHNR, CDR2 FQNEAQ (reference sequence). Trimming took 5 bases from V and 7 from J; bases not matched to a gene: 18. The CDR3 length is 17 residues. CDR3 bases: TGTGCCAGCAGCCCTCGCGTAGGGGGCTTCCGGGCATATACGCAGTATTTT. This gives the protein CASSPRVGGFRAYTQYF.

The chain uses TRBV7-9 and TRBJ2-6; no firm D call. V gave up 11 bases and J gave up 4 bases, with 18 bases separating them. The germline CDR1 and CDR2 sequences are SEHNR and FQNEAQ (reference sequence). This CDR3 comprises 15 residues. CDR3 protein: CASAVPFAGANVLTF. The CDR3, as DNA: TGTGCCTCAGCCGTCCCATTTGCGGGGGCCAACGTCCTGACTTTC. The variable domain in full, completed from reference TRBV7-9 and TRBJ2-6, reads DTGVSQNPRHKITKRGQNVTFRCDPISEHNRLYWYRQTLGQGPEFLTYFQNEAQLEKSRLLSDRFSAERPKGSFSTLEIQRTEQGDSAMYLCASAVPFAGANVLTFGAGSRLTVL.

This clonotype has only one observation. CDR3 in DNA: TGCAGCGTTGAAGGACAATTCCAAGAGACCCAGTACTTC. This sequence encodes CSVEGQFQETQYF. The genes are TRBV29-1 and TRBJ2-5; unclear D gene. Trimming removed 1 base from V and 1 base from J, with 7 bases in between. CDR1 is SQVTM, CDR2 ANQGSEA, per germline. CDR3 size: 13 residues.

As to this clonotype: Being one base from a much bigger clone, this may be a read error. The CDR3 protein is CVSSDQGQSYNSPLHF. The DNA for the CDR3 is TGTGTCAGCAGCGACCAGGGACAGTCCTATAATTCACCCCTCCACTTT. This chain links TRBV7-6 with TRBJ1-6; 7 bases agree with TRBD1. Germline CDR1 is SGHVS and CDR2 is FNYEAQ. This CDR3 contains 16 residues.